This T cell receptor beta chain originates from a study of T cell responses to AZD1222 COVID-19 vaccine. The study's findings and limits: Mapped onto spike, vaccine-associated CD4 TCRs spanned it and were dominant at 160-218 and 743-854. The donors showed a predominance of white British ancestry and of females, with possible underestimation of clonal diversity.

Method: immunoSEQ multiplex PCR; TCRdb's copy keeps in-frame clones and lacks some. The profile shows some 120,000 clones, roughly 88% of them singletons. Points on this clone: The antigen remains undetermined.

V was pared by 0 bases and J by 0 bases, with 1 base between. Per the germline V gene, CDR1 is SGDLS and CDR2 is YYNGEE. This CDR3 contains 13 residues. Material: peripheral blood, obtained 28 days after the second AZD1222 dose. The chain combines TRBV9 with TRBJ1-5; D not certain. The sequence derives from an adult who received the AZD1222 COVID-19 vaccine. CDR3 nucleotide sequence: TGTGCCAGCAGCGTAGGTAGCAATCAGCCCCAGCATTTT. Translated, it gives CASSVGSNQPQHF.